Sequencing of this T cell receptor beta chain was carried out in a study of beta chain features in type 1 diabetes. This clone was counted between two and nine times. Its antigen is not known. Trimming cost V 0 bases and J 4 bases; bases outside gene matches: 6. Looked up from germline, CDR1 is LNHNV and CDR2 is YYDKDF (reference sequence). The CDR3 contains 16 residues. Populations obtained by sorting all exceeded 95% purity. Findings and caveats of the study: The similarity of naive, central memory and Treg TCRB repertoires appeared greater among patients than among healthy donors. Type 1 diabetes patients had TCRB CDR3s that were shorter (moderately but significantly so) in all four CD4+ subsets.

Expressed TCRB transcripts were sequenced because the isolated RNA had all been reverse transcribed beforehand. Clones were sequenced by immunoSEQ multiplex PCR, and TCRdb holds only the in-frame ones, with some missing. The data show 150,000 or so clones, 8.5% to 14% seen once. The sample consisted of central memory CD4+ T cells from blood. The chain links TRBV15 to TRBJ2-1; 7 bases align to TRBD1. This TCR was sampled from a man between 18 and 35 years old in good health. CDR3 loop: CATSRDRGTAYNEQFF. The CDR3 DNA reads TGTGCCACCAGCAGAGATAGAGGGACAGCTTACAATGAGCAGTTCTTC.